In this sample, the clone carrying this T cell receptor (beta chain) turned up a few times. The antigen is undetermined. This sample is drawn from a study of cytomegalovirus exposure and HLA in healthy donors. Across the study: From HLA-typed donors, an early data release held tens of millions of unique TCRs.

Notes on the study in general: A later analysis found most CMV-associated TCR beta chains apparently HLA-restricted.

The PCR employed 60 Vbeta primers together with 13 Jbeta primers. TCRdb keeps only in-frame clones here, not all; method: immunoSEQ multiplex PCR. This table has 110,000 or so clones, roughly 12% appearing once. CDR3 length: 14 residues. V lost 2 bases to trimming and J lost 7 bases; unmatched junction nucleotides: 4. Germline CDR1 reads MNHEY; CDR2 reads SMNVEV (reference sequence). The rearrangement uses TRBV27 and TRBJ1-4, with 7 bases matching TRBD1. Specimen: PBMCs. The sequence was collected from a man aged 40-55 years in good health and CMV-seropositive. CDR3 in DNA: TGTGCCAGCAGTTTAGACAGGGTCTCTGAAAAACTGTTTTTT. Residues: CASSLDRVSEKLFF.